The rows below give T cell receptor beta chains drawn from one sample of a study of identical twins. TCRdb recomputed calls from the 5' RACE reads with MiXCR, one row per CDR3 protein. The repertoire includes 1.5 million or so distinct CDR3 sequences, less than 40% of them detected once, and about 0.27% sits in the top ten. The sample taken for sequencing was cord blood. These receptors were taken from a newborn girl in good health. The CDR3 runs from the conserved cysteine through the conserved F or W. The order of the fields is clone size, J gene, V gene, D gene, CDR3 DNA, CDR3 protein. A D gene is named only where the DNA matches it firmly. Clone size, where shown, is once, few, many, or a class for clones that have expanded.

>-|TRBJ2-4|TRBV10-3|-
TGTACCATCAGTGAGGGTAGGGAACTAGCCAAAAACATTCAGTACTTC
CTISEGRELAKNIQYF
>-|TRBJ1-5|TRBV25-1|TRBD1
TGTGCCAGCAGTGACAGGGGGCGCGATCAGCCCCAGCATTTT
CASSDRGRDQPQHF
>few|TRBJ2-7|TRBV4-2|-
TGTGCCAGCAGCCAAGGGGGAGTGGGGCTATCCCCTGTGGAGCAGTACTTC
CASSQGGVGLSPVEQYF
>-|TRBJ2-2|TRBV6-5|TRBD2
TGTGCCAGCAGTTACTCGCTGACTAGCGGGAGGCGAGGCGGGGAGCTGTTTTTT
CASSYSLTSGRRGGELFF
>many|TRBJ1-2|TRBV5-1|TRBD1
TGCGCCAGCAGCACAGGACAGGGGAATGGCTACACCTTC
CASSTGQGNGYTF
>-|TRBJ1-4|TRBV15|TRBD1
TGTGCCACCAGCCCACGGACAGGGATAGAAAAACTGTTTTTT
CATSPRTGIEKLFF
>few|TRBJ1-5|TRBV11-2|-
TGTGCCAGCAGCTTAGATGGGGGAGCTCGGAGCAATCAGCCCCAGCATTTT
CASSLDGGARSNQPQHF
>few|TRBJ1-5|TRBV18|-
TGTGCCAGCTCACCACCTGGGGTCAATCAGCCCCAGCATTTT
CASSPPGVNQPQHF
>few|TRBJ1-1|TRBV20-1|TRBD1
TGCAGTGCTCCACCCGGGACAGGGGAAGCTTTCTTT
CSAPPGTGEAFF
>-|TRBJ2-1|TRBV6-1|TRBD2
TGTGCCAGCAGTGAATTTTTCGGACTAGCGGGGGTGGGTGAGCAGTTCTTC
CASSEFFGLAGVGEQFF
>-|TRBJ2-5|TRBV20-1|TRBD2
TGCAGTGCTAGAGATCCACAGCGGGGGATGAGAGAGACCCAGTACTTC
CSARDPQRGMRETQYF
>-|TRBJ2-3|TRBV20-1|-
TGCACCCCTCCGGGGACAGATACGCAGTATTTT
CTPPGTDTQYF
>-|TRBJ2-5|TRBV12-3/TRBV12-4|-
TGTGCCAGCACCAAGGGAGAGACCCAGTACTTC
CASTKGETQYF
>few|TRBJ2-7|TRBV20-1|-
TGCAGTGCTAGAGATTCCCGGACCTACGAGCAGTACTTC
CSARDSRTYEQYF
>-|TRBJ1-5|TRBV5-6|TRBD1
TGTGCCAGCAGCTCACAGACAGGGGGAAGGGGCAATCAGCCCCAGCATTTT
CASSSQTGGRGNQPQHF
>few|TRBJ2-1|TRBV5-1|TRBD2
TGCGCCAGCAGGATGGGGACTAGCGAGAACCATGAGCAGTTCTTC
CASRMGTSENHEQFF
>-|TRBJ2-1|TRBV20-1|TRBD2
TGCAGTGCGGAACTATCGGGGGGGGCCAATGAGCAGTTCTTC
CSAELSGGANEQFF
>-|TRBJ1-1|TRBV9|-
TGTGCCAGCAGCTCCCGGGTCCTCCCAACTGAAGCTTTCTTT
CASSSRVLPTEAFF
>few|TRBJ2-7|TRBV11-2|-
TGTGCCAGCAGCGCGCCTCCGGATATGGTTTACGAGCAGTACTTC
CASSAPPDMVYEQYF
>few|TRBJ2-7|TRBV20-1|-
TGCAGTGGGGACGGGAGAGGGTCCTACGAGCAGTACTTC
CSGDGRGSYEQYF